This T cell receptor beta chain was found in a study of beta chain features in type 1 diabetes. The study, taken as a whole, reports: When Type 1 diabetes patients were examined, their TCRB CDR3s proved moderately but significantly shorter in all four CD4+ subsets. Whether TCRB rearrangement is influenced by HLA type was left unresolved in this analysis.

Expressed TCRB transcripts were sequenced because the entire RNA isolate underwent reverse transcription. Sequencing used immunoSEQ multiplex PCR; TCRdb keeps in-frame clones, though not all of them. The table includes some 240,000 clones, roughly 17% detected once. The germline gives CDR1 KGHSH, CDR2 LQKENI. This CDR3 is 13 amino acids long. Trimming shortened V by 3 bases and J by 3 bases, and 8 bases separated the two germline ends. This clone has just a few counts. Its antigen is not known. The gene calls are TRBV18 and TRBJ1-2; D not certain. The source material was naive CD4+ T cells from blood. This TCR came from a man aged 25 to 45 with type 1 diabetes. The CDR3 protein is CASSPKGYYGYTF. CDR3 sequence (DNA): TGTGCCAGCTCACCGAAAGGCTACTATGGCTACACCTTC. Filled out from reference TRBV18 and TRBJ1-2, the complete variable domain reads NAGVMQNPRHLVRRRGQEARLRCSPMKGHSHVYWYRQLPEEGLKFMVYLQKENIIDESGMPKERFSAEFPKEGPSILRIQQVVRGDSAAYFCASSPKGYYGYTFGSGTRLTVV.